The 3 T cell receptor beta chains below all came from one sample that was sequenced in a study of molecular identifiers for immune sequencing clone quantification (dated by TCRdb to the late 2010s). The library came from PCR. Instrument on record: NextSeq 500. The raw public reads went through TCRdb reprocessing: fastp at Q25, MiXCR clone calling, in-frame beta chains kept. One record per CDR3 amino acid sequence lists the most common genes and DNA. A total of under 350,000 distinct CDR3 sequences appear in this sample, under 25% of them only once. The ten largest account for 0.65% to 0.75% of the sample. Sample: naive CD8+ T cells from blood, with Jurkat cell RNA spiked in. What the cell subset or site label conveys for this sample: FACS-sorted CD8+CD4-CCR7+CD45RA+ naive T cells. The source is a human donor in good health. Some libraries in this study had Jurkat cell RNA spiked in.

As regards this clonotype: A single base separates this from a much larger clone, so it may be a read error. The rearrangement links TRBV4-1 to TRBJ2-5; D ambiguous. The CDR3 extends over 14 amino acids. Per the germline V gene, CDR1 is MGHRA and CDR2 is YSYEKL. The CDR3 nucleotides read TGCGCCAGCAGCCAAGATCCGGGCCAAGCGACCCAGTACTTC. Translated: CASSQDPGQATQYF.

The chain combines TRBV4-1 with TRBJ2-3; tentatively, D is TRBD2 (6 bases). The CDR3 totals 16 residues. Trimming cost V 1 base and J 6 bases, with 17 bases left between them. Per the germline V gene, CDR1 is MGHRA and CDR2 is YSYEKL. The CDR3 loop is CASSQVGGEGTDTQYF. CDR3 nucleotide sequence: TGCGCCAGCAGCCAAGTGGGGGGAGAGGGGACCGATACGCAGTATTTT.

This clonotype was detected many times. V gene TRBV18 combines with J gene TRBJ2-7; the D is unclear. CDR1 KGHSH and CDR2 LQKENI come from the germline V gene. The length of the CDR3 is 13 residues. Trimming pared 3 bases from V and 4 bases from J, leaving 10 bases between. The CDR3 DNA reads TGTGCCAGCTCACCCGACCGGTCGTACGAGCAGTACTTC. It translates to CASSPDRSYEQYF.